These 17 T cell receptor beta chains were sequenced from one sample in a study of blood T cell repertoires in COVID-19. The assay was immunoSEQ multiplex PCR, and TCRdb's table has in-frame clones only and misses some. Of around 300,000 clones listed, 85% are singletons. The sample taken for sequencing was PBMCs or T cells enriched from blood (not recorded which). These receptors all come from a woman between 50 and 59 years old who had recovered from COVID-19.

This chain joins TRBV18 and TRBJ1-1; D perhaps matches TRBD1 (6 bases). Germline-derived CDR1 and CDR2 are KGHSH and LQKENI. CDR3 length: 14 residues. The V end was cut by 0 bases, the J end by 5 bases, with 10 bases between. CDR3 amino acids: CASSPPGGYTEAFF. For the CDR3, the DNA is TGTGCCAGCTCACCACCTGGGGGCTATACTGAAGCTTTCTTT.

This clone was observed a few times. V is TRBV10-2 and J is TRBJ1-1, with TRBD1 matching 7 bases. The CDR3 extends over 14 amino acids. CDR1 is WSHSY, CDR2 SAAADI, per germline. After removal of 6 bases from V and 1 base from J, the junction contained 5 bases not matched to a gene. CDR3: CASRSGQQNTEAFF. The DNA of the CDR3 is TGCGCCAGCAGATCGGGACAGCAGAACACTGAAGCTTTCTTT.

The V gene is TRBV1, the J gene TRBJ2-7; TRBD2, the D gene given by the table, was not confirmed from the DNA. TRBV1 is annotated as a pseudogene. This CDR3 has 18 amino acids. The CDR3 sequence: CTSSPRIEWTERPYEQYF. The CDR3 coding sequence is TGCACCAGCAGCCCGAGGATTGAGTGGACTGAACGCCCCTACGAGCAGTACTTC.

This chain links TRBV27 with TRBJ1-1, with D hard to call. The CDR3 spans 13 residues. Germline assignment: CDR1 MNHEY and CDR2 SMNVEV (reference sequence). V was trimmed by 6 bases and J by 2 bases, leaving 10 bases between them. CDR3 amino acids: CASSPPGNTEAFF. DNA of the CDR3: TGTGCCAGCAGCCCCCCCGGTAACACTGAAGCTTTCTTT.

The rearrangement joins TRBV5-6 to TRBJ1-2; D unresolved. Germline CDR1 is SGHDT and CDR2 is YYEEEE. The CDR3 loop spans 16 amino acids. The ends were cut back, 0 bases at V and 4 bases at J, with 16 bases in the middle. The CDR3 coding sequence is TGTGCCAGCAGCTTGGCAGTTCGGGCCGCGGGCTATGGCTACACCTTC. Protein product: CASSLAVRAAGYGYTF. The whole variable domain, remainder taken from reference TRBV5-6 and TRBJ1-2, is DAGVTQSPTHLIKTRGQQVTLRCSPKSGHDTVSWYQQALGQGPQFIFQYYEEEERQRGNFPDRFSGHQFPNYSSELNVNALLLGDSALYLCASSLAVRAAGYGYTFGSGTRLTVV.

The rearrangement links TRBV5-1 to TRBJ1-6; D possibly corresponds to TRBD1 (6 bases). Germline CDR1 is SGHRS and CDR2 is YFSETQ. CDR3 size: 16 residues. V was pared by 0 bases and J by 6 bases, with 13 bases between. CDR3 residues: CASSLDGTTVNSPLHF. The CDR3 DNA reads as TGCGCCAGCAGCTTGGACGGGACAACAGTTAATTCACCCCTCCACTTT.

The J gene is TRBJ2-2, the V gene TRBV11-3, with 11 bases identical to TRBD2. V shed 8 bases, J shed 1 base, and the junction held 6 bases outside the gene matches. The germline V gene has CDR1 SGHNT and CDR2 YENEEA. The CDR3 runs 16 residues. CDR3 sequence reads: CASALAGGMNTGELFF. The DNA of the CDR3 is TGTGCCAGCGCCTTAGCGGGAGGGATGAACACCGGGGAGCTGTTTTTT.

CDR3 sequence (DNA): TGTGCCAGCACCCAGGGAGGGGCTACCTATGGCTACACCTTC. Encoded protein: CASTQGGATYGYTF. The chain has TRBV6-6 and TRBJ1-2; D is possibly TRBD1 (5 bases). This CDR3 is 14 amino acids long. The germline V gene has CDR1 MNHNY and CDR2 SVGAGI (reference sequence). The germline V and J ends were trimmed by 7 bases and 4 bases, with 16 bases remaining between them.

This chain links TRBV18 with TRBJ1-5; the D gene is possibly TRBD1 (6 bases). V was cut by 6 bases and J by 4 bases, with 10 bases left in between. Germline V gene lookup returns CDR1 KGHSH and CDR2 LQKENI. The CDR3 is made up of 13 amino acids. The CDR3 here is CASSRTENQPQHF. The CDR3 DNA is TGTGCCAGCTCGCGGACAGAGAATCAGCCCCAGCATTTT.

The chain links TRBV28 to TRBJ2-7; D possibly corresponds to TRBD1 (6 bases). The CDR3 extends over 13 amino acids. The germline gives CDR1 MDHEN, CDR2 SYDVKM. Trimming pared 3 bases from V and 7 bases from J, leaving 13 bases between. In DNA form, the CDR3 reads TGTGCCAGCAGTTTTGTGGGGGCTGGGGAGCAGTACTTC. Protein product: CASSFVGAGEQYF. Using reference TRBV28 and TRBJ2-7 for the parts outside the CDR3, the full variable domain is DVKVTQSSRYLVKRTGEKVFLECVQDMDHENMFWYRQDPGLGLRLIYFSYDVKMKEKGDIPEGYSVSREKKERFSLILESASTNQTSMYLCASSFVGAGEQYFGPGTRLTVT.

The chain is built from TRBV4-3 and TRBJ1-4; tentative D call: TRBD1 (6 bases). Trimming pared 2 bases from V and 7 bases from J, leaving 17 bases between. CDR1 is LGHNA, CDR2 YSLEER, per germline. CDR3 length equals 16 residues. CDR3 protein: CASSQNHRAGGEKLFF. CDR3 DNA sequence: TGCGCCAGCAGCCAAAATCACAGGGCGGGTGGTGAAAAACTGTTTTTT.

The chain recombines TRBV7-9 with TRBJ1-1; TRBD1 matches at 8 bases. The trim removed 0 bases at V and 5 bases at J, leaving 2 bases unmatched. The V gene's germline CDR1 is SEHNR and CDR2 FQNEAQ (reference sequence). CDR3 length: 14 residues. CDR3 nucleotides: TGTGCCAGCAGCTTAGCACAGGGGGTAACTGAAGCTTTCTTT. Amino acid sequence: CASSLAQGVTEAFF.

CDR3 sequence: CASSKRTSGSDEQYF. CDR3 nucleotide sequence: TGTGCCAGTAGTAAACGGACTAGCGGGAGTGACGAGCAGTACTTC. The chain links TRBV19 to TRBJ2-7; 13 nucleotides align to TRBD2. The germline gives CDR1 LNHDA, CDR2 SQIVND (reference sequence). V gave up 4 bases and J gave up 5 bases; unmatched junction bases: 5. This CDR3 has 15 residues.

V is TRBV11-3 and J is TRBJ2-7; D is uncertain. The CDR3 has 13 residues. CDR1 and CDR2 from the germline V gene are SGHNT and YENEEA. V was pared by 5 bases and J by 0 bases, with 8 bases between. The CDR3 loop reads CASSGPPSYEQYF. CDR3 sequence (DNA): TGTGCCAGCAGCGGGCCCCCCTCCTACGAGCAGTACTTC.

This clone was counted a single time. This chain connects TRBV4-3 to TRBJ1-4, with 9 bases fitting TRBD1. Germline values: CDR1 LGHNA, CDR2 YSLEER. This CDR3 region has 16 residues. The V and J ends lost 2 bases and 2 bases, in that order; junction bases with no gene match: 3. CDR3 in amino acids: CASSQSTGGTNEKLFF. The CDR3 bases are TGCGCCAGCAGCCAAAGTACAGGGGGCACTAATGAAAAACTGTTTTTT.

V is TRBV5-4 and J is TRBJ1-2; TRBD1 agrees at 8 bases. From germline, CDR1 is SGHNT and CDR2 YYREEE (reference sequence). Trimming took 0 bases from V and 5 from J; bases not matched to a gene: 9. The CDR3 extends over 16 amino acids. The CDR3 loop reads CASSLGGDRGRYGYTF. Here the CDR3 DNA reads TGTGCCAGCAGCTTGGGGGGAGACAGGGGCAGGTATGGCTACACCTTC. Full variable domain (outside the CDR3, taken from reference TRBV5-4 and TRBJ1-2): ETGVTQSPTHLIKTRGQQVTLRCSSQSGHNTVSWYQQALGQGPQFIFQYYREEENGRGNFPPRFSGLQFPNYSSELNVNALELDDSALYLCASSLGGDRGRYGYTFGSGTRLTVV.

The J gene is TRBJ2-1, the V gene TRBV30; D remains ambiguous. Per the germline V gene, CDR1 is GTSNPN and CDR2 is SVGIG (reference sequence). The CDR3 is 14 residues long. V gave up 3 bases and J gave up 10 bases, with 19 bases separating them. The CDR3, as DNA: TGTGCCTGGAGCTCGAATCCTTCAGGATGGGAGCAGTTCTTC. Protein product: CAWSSNPSGWEQFF.